A single sample is the source of the 20 T cell receptor beta chains below, sequenced in a study of CD8 T cells in ankylosing spondylitis (dated by TCRdb to 2017 to 2019). The method was 5' RACE. TCRdb records Illumina HiSeq 2500 as the sequencer. TCRdb's own reprocessing of the public reads used fastp at Q25 and MiXCR and kept productive beta chains. Entries are consolidated by CDR3 protein sequence, retaining the most common genes and DNA. The sample profile shows about 130,000 distinct CDR3 sequences; over 7% of them were found once. In total, the top ten clones hold approximately 3.3% of the sample. Input material: blood, either unsorted or a sorted T cell fraction (not recorded which). Receptor source: a male donor with ankylosing spondylitis or in good health (not recorded which).

The V and J genes are TRBV29-1 and TRBJ2-7; TRBD2 matches 12 bases. V lost 4 bases to trimming and J lost 6 bases; unmatched junction nucleotides: 10. Germline lookup yields CDR1 SQVTM and CDR2 ANQGSEA. CDR3 length: 15 amino acids. The CDR3 sequence is CSVATQTSGRAEQYF. The CDR3 nucleotides are TGCAGCGTTGCCACTCAGACTAGCGGGAGAGCCGAGCAGTACTTC.

The V call is TRBV10-3, the J call TRBJ2-1; 8 bases align to TRBD2. The CDR3 runs to 15 residues. Germline loops: CDR1 ENHRY, CDR2 SYGVKD. V was clipped by 4 bases and J by 1 base; unmatched bases: 3. The CDR3 reads CAISVAGRSYNEQFF. The CDR3 region has the DNA TGTGCCATCAGTGTAGCGGGAAGATCCTACAATGAGCAGTTCTTC.

The chain employs TRBV27 and TRBJ2-7, with a possible D match to TRBD2 (5 bases). Germline CDR1 MNHEY, CDR2 SMNVEV (reference sequence). The V end was cut by 1 base, the J end by 3 bases, with 13 bases between. This CDR3 region has 15 residues. CDR3 region: CASSLFSGKHYEQYF. The CDR3, as DNA: TGTGCCAGCAGTTTATTCTCGGGAAAACACTACGAGCAGTACTTC.

The rearrangement uses TRBV20-1 and TRBJ2-1; D may be TRBD1 (6 bases). Per the germline V gene, CDR1 is DFQATT and CDR2 is SNEGSKA (reference sequence). V gave up 4 bases and J gave up 9 bases, with 19 bases separating them. The CDR3 covers 14 residues. CDR3 protein: CSANPAQGLFEQFF. DNA of the CDR3: TGCAGTGCTAATCCGGCACAGGGCTTGTTTGAGCAGTTCTTC.

The CDR3 here is CASSLVSGGADTQYF. The CDR3 bases are TGTGCCAGCAGCTTAGTCTCGGGGGGCGCAGATACGCAGTATTTT. V and J are TRBV7-2 and TRBJ2-3; D might be TRBD2 (7 bases). Per germline, CDR1 SGHTA and CDR2 FQGNSA. CDR3 length: 15 residues. V lost 1 base and J 4 bases, leaving 12 bases between the germline ends. The whole variable domain, remainder taken from reference TRBV7-2 and TRBJ2-3, is GAGVSQSPSNKVTEKGKDVELRCDPISGHTALYWYRQSLGQGLEFLIYFQGNSAPDKSGLPSDRFSAERTGGSVSTLTIQRTQQEDSAVYLCASSLVSGGADTQYFGPGTRLTVL.

This clonotype has a count of ten or more. The DNA for the CDR3 is TGCGCCAGCAGCTTGCGGCCCAATGATTACGAGCAGTACTTC. The encoded protein is CASSLRPNDYEQYF. The V gene is TRBV5-1, the J gene TRBJ2-7; D is undetermined. The CDR3 has 14 residues. Germline V lookup: CDR1 SGHRS, CDR2 YFSETQ. V lost 1 base, J lost 4 bases, and 12 bases lay in between.

The gene calls are TRBV7-2 and TRBJ2-1; perhaps D is TRBD1 or TRBD2 (5 bases each). This CDR3 is built from 15 residues. The V end lost 6 bases, the J end lost 6 bases, and 18 bases lay between the germline ends. The V gene's germline CDR1 is SGHTA and CDR2 FQGNSA. CDR3 amino acids: CASSQGREVSNEQFF. In DNA form, the CDR3 reads TGTGCCAGCAGTCAGGGACGGGAAGTGTCCAATGAGCAGTTCTTC.

This clonotype was seen ten or more times. The chain carries TRBV28 and TRBJ2-7; TRBD2 agrees at 9 bases. CDR1 and CDR2 (germline): MDHEN, SYDVKM. J gave up 4 bases and V 6 bases, and 10 bases lay outside the gene matches. The CDR3 covers 15 residues. The CDR3 sequence: CASSPHLAGLYEQYF. The CDR3 DNA reads TGTGCCAGCAGCCCCCACCTAGCGGGATTATACGAGCAGTACTTC.

This clonotype was recorded many times. CDR3 residues: CASSGTGGRLNNEQFF. The CDR3 DNA follows: TGCGCCAGCAGCGGGACAGGGGGGCGACTCAACAATGAGCAGTTCTTC. This chain uses TRBV5-1 with TRBJ2-1; 11 bases map to TRBD1. V lost 4 bases, J lost 5 bases, and 8 bases stayed unmatched. The CDR3 contains 16 residues. The germline gives CDR1 SGHRS, CDR2 YFSETQ.

This clonotype has a handful of counts. The V gene is TRBV6-2 or TRBV6-3, the J gene TRBJ1-1; possible D gene TRBD1, 6 bases. Germline values: CDR1 MNHEY, CDR2 SVGEGT. Trimming removed 0 bases from V and 4 bases from J, with 6 bases in between. The CDR3 contains 13 residues. The CDR3 protein is CASSYSRGTEAFF. The CDR3 DNA reads as TGTGCCAGCAGTTACTCCAGGGGCACTGAAGCTTTCTTT.

This clonotype was counted between two and nine times. V usage is TRBV28 and J usage is TRBJ2-3; 10 bases agree with TRBD2. V lost 4 bases to trimming and J lost 4 bases; unmatched junction nucleotides: 8. Germline loops: CDR1 MDHEN, CDR2 SYDVKM. This CDR3 has 16 residues. Written as DNA, the CDR3 is TGTGCCAGCAGTTCCCCCCAGCGGGAGGGCCCAGATACGCAGTATTTT. It is translated as CASSSPQREGPDTQYF.

This clonotype was detected many times. The rearrangement uses TRBV20-1 and TRBJ2-3; D is undetermined. Germline CDR1 DFQATT, CDR2 SNEGSKA (reference sequence). Trimming stripped 0 bases from V and 2 bases from J, with 18 bases between. This CDR3 is built from 17 residues. In DNA form, the CDR3 reads TGCAGTGCTAGAGACACCCGCCGGGCGACGAACACAGATACGCAGTATTTT. Protein: CSARDTRRATNTDTQYF.

This clonotype was found many times. The chain recombines TRBV2 with TRBJ2-4, with D possibly TRBD1 on 5 matching bases. Deletions cut 6 bases from V and 0 bases from J, with 9 bases between. There are 14 residues in the CDR3. Germline V gene sequence: CDR1 SNHLY, CDR2 FYNNEI. CDR3: CASSDSLAKNIQYF. The CDR3, as DNA: TGTGCCAGCAGCGACAGCCTAGCCAAAAACATTCAGTACTTC. The variable domain in full, completed from reference TRBV2 and TRBJ2-4, reads EPEVTQTPSHQVTQMGQEVILRCVPISNHLYFYWYRQILGQKVEFLVSFYNNEISEKSEIFDDQFSVERPDGSNFTLKIRSTKLEDSAMYFCASSDSLAKNIQYFGAGTRLSVL.

The sample holds many counts of this clonotype. V and J are TRBV5-1 and TRBJ2-7, with 8 bases fitting TRBD1. This CDR3 has 14 residues. Germline lookup yields CDR1 SGHRS and CDR2 YFSETQ. V dropped 4 bases and J dropped 7; count of bases not matched to a gene: 10. CDR3: CASSLGQDGSEQYF. CDR3 sequence (DNA): TGCGCCAGCAGCCTGGGACAGGATGGCTCAGAGCAGTACTTC.

This clonotype was seen repeatedly, ten times or more. For the CDR3, the DNA is TGTGCCATCTCACGGGGAAGCTCCTACGAGCAGTACTTC. Translating it yields CAISRGSSYEQYF. J is TRBJ2-7 and V is TRBV12-3 or TRBV12-4; TRBD2 is a possible D gene (5 bases). This CDR3 contains 13 residues. V gave up 10 bases and J gave up 0 bases, with 13 bases separating them.

This clonotype has at least ten counts. The chain combines TRBV29-1 with TRBJ2-7, with D unclear. V lost 4 bases, J lost 6 bases, and 13 bases lay in between. The V gene's germline CDR1 is SQVTM and CDR2 ANQGSEA. The CDR3 is made up of 12 amino acids. CDR3 in amino acids: CSVGGPLAEQYF. CDR3 nucleotide sequence: TGCAGCGTTGGAGGACCTCTTGCCGAGCAGTACTTC.

This clonotype was detected many times. The V call is TRBV12-3 or TRBV12-4, the J call TRBJ1-4, with D tentatively TRBD1 (5 bases). CDR3 size: 15 residues. Trimming stripped 3 bases from V and 4 bases from J, with 12 bases between. CDR3 sequence: CASSLGQQLNEKLFF. CDR3 coding DNA: TGTGCCAGCAGTTTGGGGCAGCAACTTAATGAAAAACTGTTTTTT.

There are many counts of this clonotype. The chain has TRBV4-3 and TRBJ1-5, with D unresolved. This CDR3 is built from 13 residues. Germline V gene sequence: CDR1 LGHNA, CDR2 YSLEER. Trimming left V 1 base short and J 4 bases short, with 5 bases between. CDR3 DNA sequence: TGCGCCAGCAGCCAAGGGAGAAATCAGCCCCAGCATTTT. Translating gives CASSQGRNQPQHF.

This clonotype showed up just a few times. V and J are TRBV20-1 and TRBJ2-7; 13 positions agree with TRBD2. Germline assignment: CDR1 DFQATT and CDR2 SNEGSKA (reference sequence). With V trimmed by 3 bases and J by 6 bases, 5 bases remained unmatched. The CDR3 is made up of 14 amino acids. CDR3 residues: CSARGTSGVGEQYF. CDR3 bases: TGCAGTGCTAGGGGGACTAGCGGGGTCGGCGAGCAGTACTTC.

This clonotype was observed at least ten times. This CDR3 reads CSASGGSSYEQYF. The CDR3, as DNA: TGCAGTGCTAGCGGCGGCAGCTCCTACGAGCAGTACTTC. The gene calls are TRBV20-1 and TRBJ2-7; D unclear. The CDR3 totals 13 residues. CDR1 is DFQATT, CDR2 SNEGSKA, per germline (reference sequence). The ends were cut back, 3 bases at V and 0 bases at J, with 9 bases in the middle.